This T cell receptor beta chain is from a study of T cell responses to AZD1222 COVID-19 vaccine. The table came from immunoSEQ multiplex PCR; TCRdb's copy has only in-frame clones and leaves some out. The sample records 130,000 or so clones, over 90% being singletons. Study-wide findings and caveats: Nearly half of spike-specific TCRs reportedly target unmutated variant regions. Vaccine-related CD4 TCRs covered spike, predominating at 160-218 and 743-854.

Germline V lookup: CDR1 LGHDT, CDR2 YNNKEL (reference sequence). V lost 3 bases and J lost 0, with 11 bases in between. The CDR3 consists of 16 residues. Details on this clone: As yet, its antigen is unknown.

The receptor comes from an adult in good health. This specimen was peripheral blood, taken on day 0 of AZD1222 vaccination. This chain joins TRBV3-1 (or the pseudogene TRBV3-2) and TRBJ1-4; TRBD1 is a possible D gene (5 bases). The chain's CDR3 is CASSHRVGATNEKLFF. The CDR3 nucleotides are TGTGCCAGCAGCCACAGGGTTGGGGCAACTAATGAAAAACTGTTTTTT.